Sequencing of this TCR beta chain was carried out in a study of early T cells in non-severe SARS-CoV-2 infection. Study results and limitations: Private and CD4 specificities were missed by VDJdb matching, skewed to anti-spike CD8.

Attachment of unique molecular identifiers was made to individual cDNA molecules. In TCRdb, the 5' RACE reads were re-called with MiXCR into one record per CDR3 protein. The sample contains about 29,000 distinct CDR3 sequences, 4% to 5.5% of which appear only once. Concerning this clonotype: The antigen is undetermined.

Trimming took 5 bases from V and 8 from J, leaving 8 bases between them. The CDR3 spans 11 residues. CDR1 and CDR2 (germline): SGHTA, FQGNSA. Input material: whole blood. The rearrangement joins TRBV7-2 to TRBJ2-3; the D is unclear. This sequence originates from an adult who was a healthcare worker with PCR-confirmed SARS-CoV-2 infection or an uninfected control (not recorded which). CDR3 coding DNA: TGTGCCAGCAGCCCCGGAAGTACGCAGTATTTT. This translates into CASSPGSTQYF. The full variable domain, its missing parts supplied by reference TRBV7-2 and TRBJ2-3, is GAGVSQSPSNKVTEKGKDVELRCDPISGHTALYWYRQSLGQGLEFLIYFQGNSAPDKSGLPSDRFSAERTGGSVSTLTIQRTQQEDSAVYLCASSPGSTQYFGPGTRLTVL.